This T cell receptor (beta chain) was identified during a study of blood T cell repertoires in COVID-19. In the study overall: Some COVID-19 samples were acute and others convalescent; all came from the United States, Italy and Spain.

Authors' methods: Reference gene primer amplification gave nucleated cell count estimates. Sequencing used immunoSEQ multiplex PCR; TCRdb keeps in-frame clones, though not all of them. Clone size and V and J calls were adopted from that table, with D and trimming inferred from the DNA. The sample contains around 110,000 clones, 70% to 85% of which appear only once. The CDR3 spans 16 residues. The germline V gene has CDR1 SGHRS and CDR2 YFSETQ. V was clipped by 3 bases and J by 0 bases; unmatched bases: 6. The source material was peripheral blood. The chain employs TRBV5-1 and TRBJ2-7; the match to TRBD2 covers 10 bases. This clonotype was sampled from a woman aged 55-70 years with acute or convalescent COVID-19. CDR3 nucleotides: TGCGCCAGCAGCTGGTTAGCGGGGGGTAGCTCCTACGAGCAGTACTTC. This encodes CASSWLAGGSSYEQYF.